Below, one T cell receptor beta chain is given with its context. The sample is drawn from a study of control samples from healthy donors and cancer patients. Between the trimmed V and J ends, which lost 2 bases and 6 bases, there was a span of 14 bases. CDR1 and CDR2 from the germline V gene are MNHEY and SVGAGI. The CDR3 totals 15 residues. Clones were sequenced by immunoSEQ multiplex PCR, and TCRdb holds only the in-frame ones, with some missing. Among 50,000 to 55,000 clones, roughly 94% were seen once, and the ten largest hold about 2.4%. Sequenced sample: blood. The sequence came from a man aged 25-40 years in good health. The gene calls are TRBV6-5 and TRBJ2-1; TRBD2 is a possible D gene (5 bases). In DNA form, the CDR3 reads TGTGCCAGCAGTTACCCCCCCCCAGCGGTCAATGAGCAGTTCTTC. It codes for CASSYPPPAVNEQFF.